This TCR beta chain came from a study of early T cells in non-severe SARS-CoV-2 infection. Study in general: The sequenced material was bulk RNA from unsorted whole blood, and its chains were unpaired.

As regards this clonotype: Its antigen is unidentified.

Unique molecular identifiers (one per individual cDNA molecule) were attached. TCRdb used MiXCR to reprocess the 5' RACE reads, holding one entry per CDR3 protein. The data show tens of thousands of distinct CDR3 sequences, 6% to 9.5% seen once. The CDR3 sequence is 13 residues long. Trimming stripped 3 bases from V and 0 bases from J, with 8 bases between. Germline V lookup: CDR1 SQVTM, CDR2 ANQGSEA. Study outcomes and limitations: Comparison of clonotypes with VDJdb favored anti-spike CD8 responses while missing private and CD4 specificities.

The chain uses TRBV29-1 and TRBJ1-1, with D hard to call. The sequence was obtained from an adult who was a healthcare worker with PCR-confirmed SARS-CoV-2 infection or an uninfected control (not recorded which). The material was whole blood, obtained at baseline. The DNA for the CDR3 is TGCAGCGTTGATAGGCGGTTGAACACTGAAGCTTTCTTT. This translates into CSVDRRLNTEAFF.